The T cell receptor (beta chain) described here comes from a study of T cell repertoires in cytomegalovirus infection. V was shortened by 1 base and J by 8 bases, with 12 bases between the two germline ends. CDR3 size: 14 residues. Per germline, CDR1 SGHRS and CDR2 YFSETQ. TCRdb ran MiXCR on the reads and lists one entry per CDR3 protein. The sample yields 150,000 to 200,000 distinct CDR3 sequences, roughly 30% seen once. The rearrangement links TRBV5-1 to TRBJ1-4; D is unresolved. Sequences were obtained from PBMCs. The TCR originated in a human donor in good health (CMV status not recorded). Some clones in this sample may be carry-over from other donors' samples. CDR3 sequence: CASSLFRLSEKLFF. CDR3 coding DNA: TGCGCCAGCAGCTTGTTCAGGCTTAGCGAAAAACTGTTTTTT.